Detailed here is one TCR beta chain. Its antigen remains undetermined. Base qualities are not at hand, and no much larger clone is one base apart. The sample is drawn from a study of blood T cell repertoires in COVID-19 (dated by TCRdb to 2020 to 2021). Study-level background: Samples from collaborators originated in the United States, Italy and Spain and spanned both the acute and convalescent phases of COVID-19. The material from the prospective study consisted of cDNA or gDNA derived from T cells, B-cell-depleted T cells, or PBMCs. Subjects who had been exposed to COVID-19, were actively infected with it, or had recovered from it provided the deeply sampled blood TCRbeta repertoires that made up the dataset. The repertoires were released in a freely available public database intended as a resource for research on the immune response to SARS-CoV-2. Samples were obtained from the ongoing ImmuneRACE study (first 160 participants) and from 1,000 to 1,500 subjects provided by 6 global collaborators. A de-identified subject ID, COVID-19 status, age in years and sex were almost always included in the sample metadata. Where available, HLA class I and class II types were taken from metadata supplied by the sample provider and were not determined by assay-based typing.

Points the paper makes about the study in general: How much clinical and demographic metadata was included differed by source and by participant, and the metadata was provided uncurated.

Each collaborating institution followed its own protocols to collect whole blood in K2EDTA tubes. Collaborator samples were shipped for TCRbeta analysis as frozen whole blood, isolated PBMCs, or DNA extracted from either sample type. The CDR3 sequence holds 14 residues, the cysteine and phenylalanine included. Of all the DNA, just the CDR3 is kept, 42 bases in frame from base 1. Via the germline V gene, CDR1 is SGDLS and CDR2 YYNGEE. V gives up 0 bases and J gives up 5 bases, and the segment between their germline ends measures 9 bases. TCRbeta CDR3 regions were amplified from genomic DNA by means of the immunoSEQ Assay, a bias-controlled multiplex PCR. Per the authors' processing: The number of nucleated cells in each sample was estimated by amplification of reference gene primers within the assay. To quantify the absolute abundance of each unique TCRbeta CDR3 rearrangement, sequence reads were collapsed and filtered. For each sample, productive Simpson clonality was calculated as the square root of Simpson's diversity index across productive rearrangements. TCRdb obtained this table from immuneACCESS and retained in-frame rearrangements with V and J assigned. These tables miss some clones; where compared with another copy, unresolved V genes account for less than half of the shortfall, and the remainder is unexplained. V and J calls and clone size are copied from that table; D and trimming were computed from the DNA. The table for this sample lists about 150,000 clones; about nine tenths of them were counted only once. The ten most abundant clones make up roughly 6.1% of the sample.

Input material: peripheral blood. The clonotype originates from a man aged 80 or over with acute or convalescent COVID-19. The V and J genes are TRBV9 and TRBJ1-5; TRBD1 could be the D gene, as 6 bases match. The nucleotide sequence is given as TGTGCCAGCAGCGTAGGGGCAGGGGATCAGCCCCAGCATTTT. Its protein is CASSVGAGDQPQHF.